These T cell receptor beta chains were read from a single sample in a study of CD8+ T cells in alopecia areata. TCRdb's copy holds only in-frame clones and misses some; the assay was immunoSEQ multiplex PCR. The sample has around 270,000 clones, roughly 64% seen once. Sequenced here: CD4+ T cells sorted from blood, sampled at week 24, from a patient treated with tofacitinib. The receptor source for this set is a human donor with alopecia areata. CDR3s include the opening cysteine and the closing phenylalanine or tryptophan. The order of the fields is D gene, V gene, clone size, J gene, CDR3 protein, CDR3 DNA. The D gene is left open where the match is weak. The size of a clone is reported for some rows only, either as once, few or many, or as a class for expanded clones.

>TRBD1|TRBV29-1|.|TRBJ1-1
CSVVDRVEMNTEAFF
TGCAGCGTTGTCGACAGGGTGGAGATGAACACTGAAGCTTTCTTT
>.|TRBV9|.|TRBJ2-5
CASSSTQDARQYF
TGTGCCAGCAGCTCTACTCAAGACGCCAGGCAGTACTTC
>TRBD1|TRBV7-2|.|TRBJ1-2
CASSQGDGYTF
TGTGCCAGCAGCCAGGGGGACGGCTACACCTTC
>TRBD1|TRBV25-1|.|TRBJ2-6
CASTPGQGGGANVLTF
TGTGCCAGCACCCCGGGACAGGGTGGTGGGGCCAACGTCCTGACTTTC
>TRBD1|TRBV12-5|.|TRBJ1-1
CASGLVRGGRGNTEAFF
TGTGCTAGTGGTTTGGTACGAGGGGGCAGGGGGAACACTGAAGCTTTCTTT
>.|TRBV30|.|TRBJ2-2
CARSGGPVTGELFF
TGTGCCCGGTCCGGGGGCCCCGTTACCGGGGAGCTGTTTTTT
>TRBD1|TRBV25-1|.|TRBJ2-5
CASSPKGQAIQYQETQYF
TGTGCCAGCAGCCCGAAGGGACAGGCCATCCAGTACCAAGAGACCCAGTACTTC
>.|TRBV5-1|.|TRBJ2-5
CASSLGLGETQYF
TGCGCCAGCAGCTTGGGGTTAGGGGAGACCCAGTACTTC
>.|TRBV9|.|TRBJ1-1
CASSVSSQGPNTEAFF
TGTGCCAGCAGCGTAAGTTCGCAGGGGCCGAACACTGAAGCTTTCTTT
>.|TRBV11-2|once|TRBJ2-7
CASSLRQGGEQYF
TGTGCCAGCAGCTTACGTCAGGGCGGCGAGCAGTACTTC
>TRBD1|TRBV7-2|.|TRBJ2-4
CASSLTGEAKNIQYF
TGTGCCAGCAGCTTAACAGGGGAGGCCAAAAACATTCAGTACTTC
>.|TRBV30|.|TRBJ1-2
CAWSVRWDYGYTF
TGTGCCTGGAGTGTACGGTGGGACTATGGCTACACCTTC
>.|TRBV5-4|.|TRBJ1-2
CASRLTDSLETF
TGTGCCAGCAGGTTGACAGATAGTCTGGAAACCTTC
>.|TRBV18|.|TRBJ2-3
CASSPRTDTQYF
TGTGCCAGCTCTCCTCGCACAGATACGCAGTATTTT
>.|TRBV7-9|few|TRBJ2-5
CASSLGQSGKYQETQYF
TGTGCCAGCAGCTTAGGGCAGTCTGGCAAGTACCAAGAGACCCAGTACTTC
>TRBD1|TRBV5-6|.|TRBJ2-5
CASSFGTGIRETQYF
TGTGCCAGCAGCTTTGGGACAGGCATCCGGGAGACCCAGTACTTC
>.|TRBV5-1|.|TRBJ2-1
CASSLASPDYNEQFF
TGCGCCAGCAGCTTGGCCTCCCCAGACTACAATGAGCAGTTCTTC
>.|TRBV4-2|.|TRBJ2-7
CASSQERTESYEQYF
TGTGCCAGCAGCCAAGAAAGGACGGAATCCTACGAGCAGTACTTC
>.|TRBV20-1|once|TRBJ2-5
CSASNEETQYF
TGCAGTGCTAGTAACGAAGAGACCCAGTACTTC
>TRBD1|TRBV28|.|TRBJ2-5
CASSSSGTGNRAQYF
TGTGCCAGCAGTTCCTCCGGGACAGGGAATCGGGCCCAGTACTTC
>TRBD1|TRBV4-1|few|TRBJ2-3
CASSRSPAGGGADTQYF
TGCGCCAGCAGCCGGTCCCCTGCAGGGGGCGGGGCAGATACGCAGTATTTT
>TRBD1|TRBV28|few|TRBJ2-7
CASSTTGWGSYEQYF
TGTGCCAGCAGCACGACAGGGTGGGGCTCCTACGAGCAGTACTTC
>TRBD2|TRBV7-9|once|TRBJ2-7
CASSLAPAGGYEQYF
TGTGCCAGCAGCTTAGCTCCAGCGGGGGGATACGAGCAGTACTTC
>.|TRBV12-5|few|TRBJ1-5
CASGLSAGAQPQHF
TGTGCTAGTGGTCTTTCCGCAGGGGCTCAGCCCCAGCATTTT
>.|TRBV4-2|.|TRBJ1-5
CASSPRDKLNQPQHF
TGTGCCAGCAGCCCCCGGGACAAACTCAATCAGCCCCAGCATTTT
>TRBD2|TRBV6-5|.|TRBJ2-1
CASTSPAGGNNEQFF
TGTGCCAGCACTTCCCCAGCGGGGGGCAACAATGAGCAGTTCTTC
>.|TRBV14|.|TRBJ1-2
CASSQALSYGYTF
TGTGCCAGCAGCCAAGCCCTGAGCTATGGCTACACCTTC
>TRBD1|TRBV19|.|TRBJ2-5
CASSTQGVPETQYF
TGTGCCAGTAGTACTCAGGGGGTCCCAGAGACCCAGTACTTC